This T cell receptor (beta chain) comes out of a study of TIL therapy for anti-PD-1-resistant metastatic lung cancer. From germline, CDR1 is MNHNS and CDR2 SASEGT. The CDR3 extends over 19 amino acids. Losses at the gene ends were 4 bases for V and 0 bases for J; bases not matched to a gene: 11. Time point described: pre-treatment sample, taken before nivolumab and TIL therapy. This was the immunoSEQ v3 assay. The method was immunoSEQ multiplex PCR; TCRdb's version includes in-frame clones alone and lacks a portion of them. The data contain around 33,000 clones, 70% to 80% of them singletons. The chain links TRBV6-1 to TRBJ2-7; 14 nucleotides match TRBD2. The receptor was derived from a woman between 25 and 85 years old with non-small cell lung cancer. This specimen consisted of blood, obtained at baseline. DNA of the CDR3: TGTGCCAGCAGTGGAGGCAGGACTAGCGGGAGGAAAAGCTCCTACGAGCAGTACTTC. Its protein is CASSGGRTSGRKSSYEQYF.